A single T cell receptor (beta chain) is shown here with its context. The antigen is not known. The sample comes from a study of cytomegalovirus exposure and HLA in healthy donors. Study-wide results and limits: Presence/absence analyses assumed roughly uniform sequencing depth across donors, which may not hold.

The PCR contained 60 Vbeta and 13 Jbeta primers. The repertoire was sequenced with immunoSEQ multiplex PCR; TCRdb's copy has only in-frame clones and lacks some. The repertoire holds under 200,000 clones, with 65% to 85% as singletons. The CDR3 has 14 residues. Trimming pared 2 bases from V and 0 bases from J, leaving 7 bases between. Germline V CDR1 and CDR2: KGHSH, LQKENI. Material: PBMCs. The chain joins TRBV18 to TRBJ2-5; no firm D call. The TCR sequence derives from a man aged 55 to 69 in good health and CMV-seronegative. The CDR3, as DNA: TGTGCCAGCTCACCAGCAGCGTACCAAGAGACCCAGTACTTC. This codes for CASSPAAYQETQYF.